This T cell receptor (beta chain) is drawn from a study of human T cells and chemical hapten exposure. Turning to the study itself: Weekly diphenylcyclopropenone doses were given to patients' scalps across the roughly 25-week study.

MiXCR was run by TCRdb on the RACE reads, yielding one entry per CDR3 protein. The sample holds about 84,000 distinct CDR3 sequences, about 10% seen once. V gave up 10 bases and J gave up 4 bases; unmatched junction bases: 6. The CDR3 length is 13 residues. Germline loops: CDR1 SEHNR, CDR2 FQNEAQ (reference sequence). The sample holds many counts of this clonotype. The time point was: patch test 2, 6 weeks after DPC sensitization. Documented treatment: therapeutic diphenylcyclopropenone sensitization with weekly scalp DPC. The source of this sequence is a woman aged 50 to 65 with alopecia areata. Some clones in this sample may be carry-over from other donors' samples. V usage is TRBV7-9 and J usage is TRBJ1-1; 10 nucleotides line up with TRBD1. This material consisted of whole blood, taken in connection with sensitization to the hapten diphenylcyclopropenone (DPC). The DNA for the CDR3 is TGTGCCAACCGACAGGGGGCGAGCACTGAAGCTTTCTTT. Protein: CANRQGASTEAFF. Full variable domain (rest looked up from reference TRBV7-9 and TRBJ1-1): DTGVSQNPRHKITKRGQNVTFRCDPISEHNRLYWYRQTLGQGPEFLTYFQNEAQLEKSRLLSDRFSAERPKGSFSTLEIQRTEQGDSAMYLCANRQGASTEAFFGQGTRLTVV.